This record concerns one TCR beta chain sequence. The data were obtained in a study of OX40 agonist ivuxolimab in advanced cancers. Study summary: Across the patients, intravenous ivuxolimab was delivered every 2 weeks at 0.01 to 10 mg/kg.

The repertoire was sequenced with immunoSEQ multiplex PCR; TCRdb's copy has only in-frame clones and lacks some. The sample contains about 73,000 clones, about 87% of which appear only once. The receptor was derived from an adult with an advanced solid tumor such as melanoma, head and neck, liver or kidney cancer. Sequenced here: CD4+ or CD8+ T cells sorted from blood, sampled in a trial of the OX40 agonist ivuxolimab.

DNA for the CDR3: TGCGCCAGCAGTCAATCGACTCTTCCAACAGGGTCTCCTTACTCTGGGGCCAACGTCCTGACTTTC. Protein: CASSQSTLPTGSPYSGANVLTF. V gene TRBV23-1 combines with J gene TRBJ2-6, with a possible D match to TRBD1 (6 bases). TRBV23-1 qualifies as an ORF whose function is uncertain. This CDR3 comprises 22 residues. Trimming took 0 bases from V and 0 from J, leaving 24 bases between them.